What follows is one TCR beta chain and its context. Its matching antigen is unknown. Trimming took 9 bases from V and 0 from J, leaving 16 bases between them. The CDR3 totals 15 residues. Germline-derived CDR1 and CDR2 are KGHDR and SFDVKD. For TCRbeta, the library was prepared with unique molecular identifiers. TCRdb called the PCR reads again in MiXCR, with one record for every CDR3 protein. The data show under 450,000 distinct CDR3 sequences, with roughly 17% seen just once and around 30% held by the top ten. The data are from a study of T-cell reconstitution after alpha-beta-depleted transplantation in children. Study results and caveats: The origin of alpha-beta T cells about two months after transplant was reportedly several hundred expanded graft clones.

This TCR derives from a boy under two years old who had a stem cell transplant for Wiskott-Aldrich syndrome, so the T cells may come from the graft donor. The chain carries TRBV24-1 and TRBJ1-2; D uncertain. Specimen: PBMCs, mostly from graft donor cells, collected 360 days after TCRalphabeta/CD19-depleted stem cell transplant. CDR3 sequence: CATLQGLRANYGYTF. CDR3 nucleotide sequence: TGTGCCACCCTCCAAGGGCTGCGGGCTAACTATGGCTACACCTTC.